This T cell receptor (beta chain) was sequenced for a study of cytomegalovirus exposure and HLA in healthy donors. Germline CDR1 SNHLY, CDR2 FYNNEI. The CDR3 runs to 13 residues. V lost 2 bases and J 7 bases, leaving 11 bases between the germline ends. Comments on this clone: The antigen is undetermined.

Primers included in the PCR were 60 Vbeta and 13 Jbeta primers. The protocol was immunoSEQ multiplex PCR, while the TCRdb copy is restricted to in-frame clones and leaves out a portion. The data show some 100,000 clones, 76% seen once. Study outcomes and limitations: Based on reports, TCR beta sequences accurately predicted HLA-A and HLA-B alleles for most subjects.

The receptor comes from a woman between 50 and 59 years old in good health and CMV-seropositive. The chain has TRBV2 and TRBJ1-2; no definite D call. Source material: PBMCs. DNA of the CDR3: TGTGCCAGCAGTGAAAATTCAGATTCTGGCTACACCTTC. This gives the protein CASSENSDSGYTF.